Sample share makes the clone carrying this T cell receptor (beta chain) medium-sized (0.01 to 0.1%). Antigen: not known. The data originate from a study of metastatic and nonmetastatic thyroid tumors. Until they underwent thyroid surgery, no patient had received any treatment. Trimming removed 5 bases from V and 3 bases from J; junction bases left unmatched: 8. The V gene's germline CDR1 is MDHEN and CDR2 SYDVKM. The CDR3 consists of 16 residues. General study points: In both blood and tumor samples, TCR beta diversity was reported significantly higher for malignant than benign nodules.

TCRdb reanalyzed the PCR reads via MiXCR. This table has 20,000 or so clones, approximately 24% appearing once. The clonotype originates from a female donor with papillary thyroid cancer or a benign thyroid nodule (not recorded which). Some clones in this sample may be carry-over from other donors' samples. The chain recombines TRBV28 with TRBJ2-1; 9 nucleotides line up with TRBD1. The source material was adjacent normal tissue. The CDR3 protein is CASSGDREVLYNEQFF. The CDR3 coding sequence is TGTGCCAGCAGTGGGGACAGGGAGGTTCTCTACAATGAGCAGTTCTTC.